These 21 T cell receptor beta chains were all obtained from the same sample, sequenced in a study of OX40 agonist ivuxolimab in advanced cancers. TCRdb's copy holds only in-frame clones and misses some; the assay was immunoSEQ multiplex PCR. The sample lists roughly 74,000 clones; 85% to 90% were seen once. The sequences come from CD4+ or CD8+ T cells sorted from blood, collected in a trial of the OX40 agonist ivuxolimab. The receptors originated from an adult with an advanced solid tumor such as melanoma, head and neck, liver or kidney cancer.

This chain connects TRBV19 to TRBJ2-3; 7 bases are a match to TRBD2. V was pared by 3 bases and J by 8 bases, with 11 bases of the junction left unmatched. The CDR3 has 15 residues. CDR1 LNHDA and CDR2 SQIVND come from the germline V gene (reference sequence). Written as DNA, the CDR3 is TGTGCCAGTAGTATCCAAGCGGGGCCATCGGGTACGCAGTATTTT. Translating it yields CASSIQAGPSGTQYF.

This clone was seen a handful of times. The chain is built from TRBV5-6 and TRBJ1-1, with D possibly being TRBD1 (5 bases). The CDR3 extends over 14 amino acids. With 5 bases removed from V and 3 bases from J, the gap between germline ends came to 14 bases. CDR1 SGHDT and CDR2 YYEEEE come from the germline V gene. Here the CDR3 reads CASSPGYYDTEAFF. The CDR3 region has the DNA TGTGCCAGCAGTCCAGGGTATTATGACACTGAAGCTTTCTTT.

Only a few counts were recorded for this clone. V is TRBV6-5 and J is TRBJ2-1; D is unclear. V was clipped by 8 bases and J by 5 bases, with 7 bases between them. The CDR3 contains 11 residues. In germline, CDR1 is MNHEY, CDR2 SVGAGI. CDR3 amino acids: CASEIDNEQFF. The CDR3 DNA is TGTGCCAGCGAAATAGACAATGAGCAGTTCTTC.

The chain couples TRBV27 to TRBJ2-5, with 7 positions matching TRBD1. The germline gives CDR1 MNHEY, CDR2 SMNVEV (reference sequence). The V segment lost 5 bases and the J segment 4 bases; nucleotides outside the gene matches: 4. CDR3 length: 13 amino acids. This CDR3 is CASSKTGLETQYF. Written as DNA, the CDR3 is TGTGCCAGCAGTAAGACAGGGTTAGAGACCCAGTACTTC.

The chain links TRBV10-1 to TRBJ2-7; perhaps TRBD1 as D (5 bases). CDR3 length: 14 residues. With 0 bases removed from V and 3 bases from J, the gap between germline ends came to 9 bases. Germline CDR1 is WNHNN and CDR2 is SYGVQD (reference sequence). This CDR3 reads CASSESRQSYEQYF. Written as DNA, the CDR3 is TGCGCCAGCAGTGAGTCGCGACAGAGCTACGAGCAGTACTTC.

The chain joins TRBV18 to TRBJ1-1; D is unresolved. V was shortened by 5 bases and J by 0 bases, with 7 bases between the two germline ends. The CDR3 is 13 amino acids. The V gene's germline CDR1 is KGHSH and CDR2 LQKENI. CDR3 residues: CASSGNMNTEAFF. The DNA for the CDR3 is TGTGCCAGCTCAGGGAACATGAACACTGAAGCTTTCTTT. Full variable domain (missing parts from reference TRBV18 and TRBJ1-1): NAGVMQNPRHLVRRRGQEARLRCSPMKGHSHVYWYRQLPEEGLKFMVYLQKENIIDESGMPKERFSAEFPKEGPSILRIQQVVRGDSAAYFCASSGNMNTEAFFGQGTRLTVV.

This clone is a singleton in its sample. V gene TRBV19 combines with J gene TRBJ2-1; TRBD2 agrees at 9 bases. V shed 7 bases and J 7 bases; nucleotides not matched to a gene: 8. Germline loops: CDR1 LNHDA, CDR2 SQIVND (reference sequence). The CDR3 has 14 amino acids. The CDR3: CASTGGREGNEQFF. The CDR3 DNA follows: TGTGCCAGTACTGGCGGGAGGGAAGGAAATGAGCAGTTCTTC.

V is TRBV19 and J is TRBJ1-2; the match to TRBD1 covers 8 bases. The trim removed 10 bases at V and 7 bases at J, leaving 14 bases unmatched. The CDR3 runs to 14 residues. CDR1 is LNHDA and CDR2 is SQIVND in the germline V gene (reference sequence). In nucleotides, the CDR3 is TGTGCCACATCAAGGGCGGACAGGGCGGGTGGCTACACCTTC. This encodes CATSRADRAGGYTF.

The chain recombines TRBV5-6 with TRBJ1-2; D uncertain. The CDR3 loop spans 15 amino acids. Germline V gives CDR1 SGHDT, CDR2 YYEEEE. V was trimmed by 0 bases and J by 0 bases, leaving 9 bases between them. In DNA form, the CDR3 reads TGTGCCAGCAGCTTGGTTGCGAGTACTAACTATGGCTACACCTTC. Its translation is CASSLVASTNYGYTF.

This clone has only one observation. Because the CDR3's place on the DNA is in doubt, the DNA is left out and the CDR3 is given as listed by TCRdb. This chain connects TRBV7-9 to TRBJ2-7; TRBD2 was called by the table and not checked on the DNA. The CDR3 region is 17 residues in length, termini included. Germline values: CDR1 SEHNR, CDR2 FQNEAQ (reference sequence). This chain's CDR3 is CASSLLVGPGGKNEQYF.

The table lists this clone with a few counts. V gene TRBV21-1 combines with J gene TRBJ1-5; the table names TRBD1, a call not compared with the DNA. TRBV21-1 counts as a pseudogene. The CDR3 is made up of 15 amino acids. Here the CDR3 DNA reads TGTGCCAGGTTTCCGGGTTACAGGGTCGGTCAGCCCCAGCATTTT. Its protein is CARFPGYRVGQPQHF.

The chain uses TRBV19 and TRBJ2-1, with 14 bases matching TRBD2. With V trimmed by 3 bases and J by 9 bases, 4 bases remained unmatched. Per germline, CDR1 LNHDA and CDR2 SQIVND (reference sequence). This CDR3 region has 15 residues. The CDR3 nucleotides read TGTGCCAGTAGTATGACTAGCGGGAGGGCCCCTGAGCAGTTCTTC. Its protein is CASSMTSGRAPEQFF.

This clone was seen a handful of times. The chain uses TRBV19 and TRBJ1-2, with a weak D call TRBD1 (5 bases). Deletions cut 7 bases from V and 8 bases from J, with 26 bases between. CDR1 and CDR2 from the germline V gene are LNHDA and SQIVND (reference sequence). CDR3 length: 16 amino acids. This CDR3 reads CASTRAGTATSGGYTF. DNA for the CDR3: TGTGCCAGTACCCGTGCCGGGACCGCTACTAGCGGCGGCTACACCTTC.

The chain carries TRBV29-1 and TRBJ2-7; 10 bases agree with TRBD1. The CDR3 extends over 13 amino acids. In germline, CDR1 is SQVTM, CDR2 ANQGSEA. V lost 3 bases to trimming and J lost 4 bases; unmatched junction nucleotides: 3. CDR3 sequence (DNA): TGCAGCGTTGAGGGACAGGGGCTTTACGAGCAGTACTTC. Its protein is CSVEGQGLYEQYF.

DNA for the CDR3: TGCGCCAGCAGCTCGAGGTGGGGGGACTATGGCTACACCTTC. Translating gives CASSSRWGDYGYTF. V is TRBV5-1 and J is TRBJ1-2, with a tentative D call TRBD1 (5 bases). V was shortened by 3 bases and J by 3 bases, with 12 bases between the two germline ends. Germline CDR1 SGHRS, CDR2 YFSETQ. The CDR3 extends over 14 amino acids. Filled out from reference TRBV5-1 and TRBJ1-2, the complete variable domain reads KAGVTQTPRYLIKTRGQQVTLSCSPISGHRSVSWYQQTPGQGLQFLFEYFSETQRNKGNFPGRFSGRQFSNSRSEMNVSTLELGDSALYLCASSSRWGDYGYTFGSGTRLTVV.

CDR3 in amino acids: CASSPGTGTGELFF. In DNA, the CDR3 is TGTGCCAGCAGCCCGGGGACAGGGACCGGGGAGCTGTTTTTT. The rearrangement joins TRBV7-2 to TRBJ2-2; 9 nucleotides align to TRBD1. The trim removed 5 bases at V and 5 bases at J, leaving 3 bases unmatched. Germline CDR1 and CDR2: SGHTA and FQGNSA. This CDR3 spans 14 amino acids.

The rearrangement links TRBV7-6 to TRBJ2-1, with 7 nucleotides matching TRBD2. This CDR3 region has 19 residues. Germline V gene lookup returns CDR1 SGHVS and CDR2 FNYEAQ. V shed 2 bases, J shed 5 bases, and the junction held 18 bases outside the gene matches. DNA for the CDR3: TGTGCCAGCAGCTTACTCTCTTCGGGGAGCCGCCGGGGGGACAATGAGCAGTTCTTC. This sequence encodes CASSLLSSGSRRGDNEQFF. The complete variable domain, with remaining parts taken from reference TRBV7-6 and TRBJ2-1, reads GAGVSQSPRYKVTKRGQDVALRCDPISGHVSLYWYRQALGQGPEFLTYFNYEAQQDKSGLPNDRFSAERPEGSISTLTIQRTEQRDSAMYRCASSLLSSGSRRGDNEQFFGPGTRLTVL.

The V gene is TRBV5-6, the J gene TRBJ1-2, with a weak D call TRBD1 (5 bases). The germline V and J ends were trimmed by 4 bases and 4 bases, with 17 bases remaining between them. The germline V gene encodes CDR1 SGHDT and CDR2 YYEEEE. CDR3 size: 15 residues. CDR3 amino acids: CASSHLEGRIYGYTF. Here the CDR3 DNA reads TGTGCCAGCAGCCACCTGGAGGGACGGATCTATGGCTACACCTTC. Filled out from reference TRBV5-6 and TRBJ1-2, the complete variable domain reads DAGVTQSPTHLIKTRGQQVTLRCSPKSGHDTVSWYQQALGQGPQFIFQYYEEEERQRGNFPDRFSGHQFPNYSSELNVNALLLGDSALYLCASSHLEGRIYGYTFGSGTRLTVV.

The rearrangement joins TRBV7-2 to TRBJ2-5; D is perhaps TRBD2 (6 bases). V lost 0 bases and J lost 3, with 8 bases in between. The CDR3 has 14 amino acids. CDR1 is SGHTA, CDR2 FQGNSA, per germline. CDR3 DNA sequence: TGTGCCAGCAGCTTAGCAAGGAGGGAAGAGACCCAGTACTTC. Its protein product is CASSLARREETQYF.

The rearrangement joins TRBV4-3 to TRBJ2-2; 9 nucleotides match TRBD2. V was clipped by 4 bases and J by 4 bases; unmatched bases: 7. Germline-derived CDR1 and CDR2 are LGHNA and YSLEER. This CDR3 region has 16 residues. The CDR3 here is CASSRSGGRGTGELFF. Here the CDR3 DNA reads TGCGCCAGCAGCCGGAGCGGGGGGCGGGGCACCGGGGAGCTGTTTTTT.

The chain employs TRBV19 and TRBJ2-1; possibly TRBD1 for D (6 bases). The CDR3 runs to 16 residues. CDR1 is LNHDA, CDR2 SQIVND, per germline (reference sequence). Trimming stripped 2 bases from V and 3 bases from J, with 14 bases between. The CDR3 nucleotides are TGTGCCAGTAGTATATTCCGAGGACAGCACTACAATGAGCAGTTCTTC. This sequence encodes CASSIFRGQHYNEQFF.